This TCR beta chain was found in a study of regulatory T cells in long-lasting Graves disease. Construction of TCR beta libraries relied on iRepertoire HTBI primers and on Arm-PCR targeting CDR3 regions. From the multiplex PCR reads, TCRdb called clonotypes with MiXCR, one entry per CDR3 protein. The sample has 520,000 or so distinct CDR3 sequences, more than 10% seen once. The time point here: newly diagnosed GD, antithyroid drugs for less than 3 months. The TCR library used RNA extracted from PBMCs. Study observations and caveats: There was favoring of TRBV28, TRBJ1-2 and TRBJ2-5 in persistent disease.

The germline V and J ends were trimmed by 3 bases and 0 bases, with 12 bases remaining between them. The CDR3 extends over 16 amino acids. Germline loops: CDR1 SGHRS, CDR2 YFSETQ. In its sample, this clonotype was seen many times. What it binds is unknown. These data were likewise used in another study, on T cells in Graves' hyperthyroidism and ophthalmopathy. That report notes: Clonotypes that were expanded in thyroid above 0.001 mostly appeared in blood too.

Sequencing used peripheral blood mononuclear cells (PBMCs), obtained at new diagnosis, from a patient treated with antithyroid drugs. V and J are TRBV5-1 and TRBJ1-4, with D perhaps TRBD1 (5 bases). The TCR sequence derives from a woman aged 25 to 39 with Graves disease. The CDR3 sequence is CASSSRTPATNEKLFF. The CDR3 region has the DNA TGCGCCAGCAGCTCCCGGACACCAGCAACTAATGAAAAACTGTTTTTT. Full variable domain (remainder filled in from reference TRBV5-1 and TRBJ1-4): KAGVTQTPRYLIKTRGQQVTLSCSPISGHRSVSWYQQTPGQGLQFLFEYFSETQRNKGNFPGRFSGRQFSNSRSEMNVSTLELGDSALYLCASSSRTPATNEKLFFGSGTQLSVL.